Shown below are 7 T cell receptor beta chains from a single sample sequenced in a study of shared clonotypes between healthy human individuals. TCRdb's table, derived via immunoSEQ multiplex PCR, lists solely in-frame clones and lacks some. This table has about 710,000 clones, roughly 72% appearing once. Input material: memory CD4+ T cells sorted from blood. Subset defined: CD45RA-negative fraction. The receptors were sampled from a woman between 25 and 40 years old in good health.

The J gene is TRBJ1-1, the V gene TRBV7-9, with D possibly TRBD1 on 6 matching bases. The CDR3 covers 12 residues. Germline CDR1 is SEHNR and CDR2 is FQNEAQ (reference sequence). V lost 6 bases and J 5 bases, leaving 10 bases between the germline ends. CDR3 protein: CASSPGQTEAFF. As DNA, the CDR3 is TGTGCCAGCAGTCCCGGACAGACTGAAGCTTTCTTT.

V gene TRBV7-9 combines with J gene TRBJ1-5, with D unclear. Looked up from germline, CDR1 is SEHNR and CDR2 is FQNEAQ (reference sequence). V was trimmed by 4 bases and J by 8 bases, leaving 12 bases between them. There are 13 residues in the CDR3. Here the CDR3 DNA reads TGTGCCAGCAGCTCAAATGCCCGGGAGCCCCAGCATTTT. Its protein product is CASSSNAREPQHF. Using reference TRBV7-9 and TRBJ1-5 for the parts outside the CDR3, the full variable domain is DTGVSQNPRHKITKRGQNVTFRCDPISEHNRLYWYRQTLGQGPEFLTYFQNEAQLEKSRLLSDRFSAERPKGSFSTLEIQRTEQGDSAMYLCASSSNAREPQHFGDGTRLSIL.

This clone was picked up one time. The J gene is TRBJ2-7, the V gene TRBV5-8; TRBD1 matches at 7 bases. The CDR3 totals 14 residues. The V and J ends lost 5 bases and 5 bases, in that order; junction bases with no gene match: 10. Germline CDR1 is SGHTS and CDR2 is YDEGEE. CDR3 protein: CASRPRQGSDEQYF. The CDR3, as DNA: TGTGCCAGCAGGCCCAGACAGGGAAGCGACGAGCAGTACTTC.

The chain combines TRBV7-7 with TRBJ2-5; TRBD2 might be the D (5 bases). In germline, CDR1 is SSHAT, CDR2 FNYEAQ (reference sequence). Trimming left V 4 bases short and J 4 bases short, with 13 bases between. The CDR3 runs to 14 residues. The CDR3 DNA reads as TGTGCCAGCAGCTCCCGGGGTCTCTTAGAGACCCAGTACTTC. It translates to CASSSRGLLETQYF.

This chain links TRBV5-1 with TRBJ2-1; D gene uncertain. Germline CDR1 SGHRS, CDR2 YFSETQ. V gave up 1 base and J gave up 4 bases, with 15 bases separating them. This CDR3 is 16 amino acids long. The CDR3 DNA reads TGCGCCAGCAGCTTGTCAGGCGCGGAAGGGTACAATGAGCAGTTCTTC. This codes for CASSLSGAEGYNEQFF.

This chain's CDR3 is CASSPSDIYGYTF. The CDR3 DNA reads TGTGCCAGCAGCCCCTCGGACATCTATGGCTACACCTTC. The genes are TRBV6-5 and TRBJ1-2, with a weak D call TRBD1 (5 bases). The V and J ends lost 6 bases and 4 bases respectively, with 12 bases between them. The CDR3 length is 13 residues. Germline CDR1 and CDR2: MNHEY and SVGAGI.

This chain links TRBV7-6 with TRBJ2-3, with 11 bases identical to TRBD2. Germline V gene sequence: CDR1 SGHVS, CDR2 FNYEAQ. V shed 5 bases, J shed 0 bases, and the junction held 4 bases outside the gene matches. The CDR3 is made up of 16 amino acids. The CDR3 spells CASSPTSGISTDTQYF. The CDR3 DNA follows: TGTGCCAGCAGCCCGACTAGCGGGATCAGCACAGATACGCAGTATTTT. The full variable domain, completed using reference TRBV7-6 and TRBJ2-3, is GAGVSQSPRYKVTKRGQDVALRCDPISGHVSLYWYRQALGQGPEFLTYFNYEAQQDKSGLPNDRFSAERPEGSISTLTIQRTEQRDSAMYRCASSPTSGISTDTQYFGPGTRLTVL.